These 20 T cell receptor beta chains originate from one sample sequenced in a study of breast tumors, draining lymph nodes, adjacent tissues. TCRdb called the multiplex PCR reads again in MiXCR, with one record for every CDR3 protein. The sample lists about 180,000 distinct CDR3 sequences; around a third were seen once. Breast cancer patients provided tissue from their axillary draining lymph nodes. Sequencing was carried out using axillary lymph node tissue. The receptors derive from a female donor with breast cancer. Some clones in this sample may be carry-over from other donors' samples.

The chain has TRBV30 and TRBJ1-1; D perhaps matches TRBD1 (6 bases). In germline, CDR1 is GTSNPN, CDR2 SVGIG (reference sequence). The CDR3 runs to 14 residues. V was trimmed by 2 bases and J by 2 bases, leaving 12 bases between them. Here the CDR3 reads CAWSWGGGNTEAFF. For the CDR3, the DNA is TGTGCCTGGAGTTGGGGAGGGGGAAACACTGAAGCTTTCTTT.

The chain couples TRBV29-1 to TRBJ2-2, with 11 nucleotides matching TRBD2. CDR1 is SQVTM and CDR2 is ANQGSEA in the germline V gene. V gave up 4 bases and J gave up 5 bases; unmatched junction bases: 3. The CDR3 has 14 residues. The DNA for the CDR3 is TGCAGCGTTGGTCCTAGCGGGAGGACCGGGGAGCTGTTTTTT. Its translation: CSVGPSGRTGELFF.

The rearrangement joins TRBV18 to TRBJ2-7, with 12 bases that match TRBD2. This CDR3 has 16 amino acids. CDR1 and CDR2 (germline): KGHSH, LQKENI. Trimming cost V 3 bases and J 2 bases; bases outside gene matches: 5. CDR3 protein: CASSPRLAGDTYEQYF. DNA of the CDR3: TGTGCCAGCTCACCCAGACTAGCGGGGGACACCTACGAGCAGTACTTC.

This clonotype has ten or more counts. The chain employs TRBV20-1 and TRBJ2-3, with 7 bases lining up with TRBD1. The CDR3 is made up of 13 amino acids. Per the germline V gene, CDR1 is DFQATT and CDR2 is SNEGSKA (reference sequence). The junction had 4 bases not matched to a gene; V was cut back by 7 bases and J by 0 bases. The CDR3 nucleotides read TGCAGTGAGACAGGGCCCAGCACAGATACGCAGTATTTT. Translating it yields CSETGPSTDTQYF.

In its sample, this clonotype was seen a few times. The rearrangement joins TRBV4-1 to TRBJ2-1; 9 nucleotides line up with TRBD2. V shed 7 bases, J shed 9 bases, and the junction held 13 bases outside the gene matches. This CDR3 region has 15 residues. Germline assignment: CDR1 MGHRA and CDR2 YSYEKL. The CDR3 here is CASNPTGTSFAEQFF. In nucleotides, the CDR3 is TGCGCCAGCAACCCAACCGGGACTAGCTTCGCTGAGCAGTTCTTC.

The chain has TRBV11-2 and TRBJ1-6, with TRBD1 identical over 8 bases. The CDR3 covers 19 residues. V lost 4 bases to trimming and J lost 7 bases; unmatched junction nucleotides: 18. Per the germline V gene, CDR1 is SGHAT and CDR2 is FQNNGV. The CDR3 DNA reads as TGTGCCAGCAGCTCAGGGACAGGTGGCTCTAATCCCGGCAATTCACCCCTCCACTTT. Amino acid sequence: CASSSGTGGSNPGNSPLHF.

This clonotype was recorded many times. The chain combines TRBV7-2 with TRBJ1-5; TRBD1 matches at 7 bases. Germline V gene sequence: CDR1 SGHTA, CDR2 FQGNSA. The CDR3 has 16 residues. V lost 5 bases and J lost 2; bases outside the gene matches: 9. The chain's CDR3 is CASSQRPRGGNQPQHF. The CDR3 DNA reads as TGTGCCAGCAGCCAACGTCCCAGGGGGGGCAATCAGCCCCAGCATTTT.

This sequence joins TRBV7-9 and TRBJ2-5, with 7 bases aligning to TRBD2. Losses at the gene ends were 1 base for V and 5 bases for J; bases not matched to a gene: 7. Germline loops: CDR1 SEHNR, CDR2 FQNEAQ (reference sequence). The length of the CDR3 is 15 residues. The CDR3 here is CASSLGVQGGETQYF. CDR3 sequence (DNA): TGTGCCAGCAGCTTAGGAGTCCAGGGAGGGGAGACCCAGTACTTC.

This clonotype has a count of ten or more. The chain links TRBV14 to TRBJ1-2; a possible D gene is TRBD1 (5 bases). The V and J ends lost 1 base and 8 bases respectively, with 17 bases between them. The CDR3 has 15 amino acids. Germline-derived CDR1 and CDR2 are SGHDN and FVKESK. In DNA form, the CDR3 reads TGTGCCAGCAGCCAAGGGGCAGGGACCGGCGGCGGCTACACCTTC. Protein sequence: CASSQGAGTGGGYTF. Filled out from reference TRBV14 and TRBJ1-2, the complete variable domain reads EAGVTQFPSHSVIEKGQTVTLRCDPISGHDNLYWYRRVMGKEIKFLLHFVKESKQDESGMPNNRFLAERTGGTYSTLKVQPAELEDSGVYFCASSQGAGTGGGYTFGSGTRLTVV.

This clonotype was counted ten times or more. This chain uses TRBV7-3 with TRBJ2-5; 7 nucleotides match TRBD2. V shed 5 bases, J shed 1 base, and the junction held 4 bases outside the gene matches. The CDR3 loop spans 14 amino acids. From germline, CDR1 is SGHTA and CDR2 FQGTGA. The CDR3 region has the DNA TGTGCCAGCAGCATCACGGGGGGCCAAGAGACCCAGTACTTC. It yields the protein CASSITGGQETQYF.

Many counts were recorded for this clonotype. The rearrangement joins TRBV13 to TRBJ2-7, with 7 bases aligning to TRBD1. Germline V CDR1 and CDR2: PRHDT, FYEKMQ (reference sequence). After removal of 4 bases from V and 12 bases from J, the junction contained 9 bases not matched to a gene. The CDR3 is made up of 12 amino acids. In nucleotides, the CDR3 is TGTGCCAGCAGCTCCTTGGACAGGTGGTTGTACTTC. This translates into CASSSLDRWLYF.

On this clonotype itself: A much larger clone differs by one base, so this may be a read error. V gene TRBV19 combines with J gene TRBJ2-7, with 8 bases lining up with TRBD1. The CDR3 runs to 17 residues. Germline CDR1 and CDR2: LNHDA and SQIVND (reference sequence). This chain's CDR3 is CASIGQGEPSGSYEQSF. The DNA of the CDR3 is TGTGCCAGTATAGGACAGGGAGAACCCTCTGGCTCCTACGAGCAGTCCTTC.

Details on this clonotype: One base away lies a much larger clone, so this may be a sequencing read error. V is TRBV5-4 and J is TRBJ1-5, with no clear D. The germline CDR1 and CDR2 sequences are SGHNT and YYREEE (reference sequence). This CDR3 has 13 residues. Trimming took off 2 bases at V and 6 bases at J, with 9 bases between the two ends. The CDR3, as DNA: TGTGCCAGCAGCTTAGGTGTCACTCAGCCCCAGCATTTT. It translates to CASSLGVTQPQHF.

The V call is TRBV6-5, the J call TRBJ1-2; 11 nucleotides agree with TRBD1. With 6 bases clipped from V and 2 bases from J, the junction kept 2 bases outside the gene matches. The CDR3 loop spans 14 amino acids. CDR1 is MNHEY, CDR2 SVGAGI, per germline. CDR3 protein: CASSGQGANYGYTF. The CDR3 DNA is TGTGCCAGCAGCGGACAGGGGGCCAACTATGGCTACACCTTC.

This clonotype was picked up many times. The V and J genes are TRBV5-1 and TRBJ2-7, with 8 bases matching TRBD1. V trimming: 1 base; J trimming: 2 bases; junction bases outside the gene matches: 8. CDR1 and CDR2 from the germline V gene are SGHRS and YFSETQ. This CDR3 spans 16 amino acids. CDR3 in DNA: TGCGCCAGCAGCTTGAATGACAGGGGCTACACCTACGAGCAGTACTTC. Translating gives CASSLNDRGYTYEQYF.

Notes on this clonotype: One base away lies a much larger clone, so this may be a sequencing read error. CDR3 loop: CSARVRSSYAQYF. The CDR3 coding sequence is TGCAGTGCTAGGGTGCGGAGCTCCTACGCGCAGTACTTC. J is TRBJ2-7 and V is TRBV20-1; D is undetermined. Germline CDR1 and CDR2: DFQATT and SNEGSKA (reference sequence). This CDR3 spans 13 amino acids.

The chain combines TRBV11-2 with TRBJ2-7; 10 bases are shared with TRBD2. CDR1 is SGHAT and CDR2 is FQNNGV in the germline V gene. V dropped 5 bases and J dropped 2; count of bases not matched to a gene: 9. The CDR3 spans 16 residues. The CDR3 DNA is TGTGCCAGCAGCGAGGGGACTAGCGCGGGCCCCTACGAGCAGTACTTC. Residues: CASSEGTSAGPYEQYF.

This clonotype was counted at least ten times. CDR3 loop: CASSLSAGDFYEQYF. CDR3 bases: TGCGCCAGCAGCTTGTCGGCAGGGGATTTCTACGAGCAGTACTTC. The chain is built from TRBV5-1 and TRBJ2-7, with TRBD1 as a possible D gene (6 bases). Trimming left V 1 base short and J 3 bases short, with 14 bases between. CDR3 length equals 15 residues. The germline CDR1 and CDR2 sequences are SGHRS and YFSETQ. The full variable domain, rest sourced from reference TRBV5-1 and TRBJ2-7, is KAGVTQTPRYLIKTRGQQVTLSCSPISGHRSVSWYQQTPGQGLQFLFEYFSETQRNKGNFPGRFSGRQFSNSRSEMNVSTLELGDSALYLCASSLSAGDFYEQYFGPGTRLTVT.

This clonotype has a count of ten or more. The gene calls are TRBV9 and TRBJ2-1, with 12 bases fitting TRBD1. In germline, CDR1 is SGDLS, CDR2 YYNGEE. V was pared by 2 bases and J by 6 bases, with 6 bases of the junction left unmatched. This CDR3 spans 16 amino acids. Here the CDR3 reads CASSVSGTGGPNEQFF. DNA for the CDR3: TGTGCCAGCAGCGTTTCCGGGACAGGGGGCCCCAATGAGCAGTTCTTC.

This clonotype was found many times. This chain uses TRBV7-9 with TRBJ2-6; D gene uncertain. Trimming pared 3 bases from V and 3 bases from J, leaving 0 bases between. Germline V CDR1 and CDR2: SEHNR, FQNEAQ (reference sequence). The CDR3 is 12 residues long. This CDR3 reads CASSFGANVLTF. CDR3 DNA: TGTGCCAGCAGCTTTGGGGCCAACGTCCTGACTTTC.